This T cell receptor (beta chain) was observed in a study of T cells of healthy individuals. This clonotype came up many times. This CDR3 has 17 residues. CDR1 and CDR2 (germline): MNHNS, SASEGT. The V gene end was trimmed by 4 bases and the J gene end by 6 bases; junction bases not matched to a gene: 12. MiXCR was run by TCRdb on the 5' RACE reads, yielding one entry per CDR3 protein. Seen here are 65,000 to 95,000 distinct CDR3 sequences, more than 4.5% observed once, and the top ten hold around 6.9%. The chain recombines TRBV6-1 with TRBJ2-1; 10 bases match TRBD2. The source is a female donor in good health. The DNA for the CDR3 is TGTGCCAGCAGTGGGACGACCGGGACTAGCGCGGGCAATGAGCAGTTCTTC. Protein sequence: CASSGTTGTSAGNEQFF.